This TCR beta chain was recorded in a study of cytomegalovirus exposure and HLA in healthy donors. PCR employed 60 Vbeta and 13 Jbeta primers. Assay: immunoSEQ multiplex PCR; the TCRdb copy retains only in-frame clones and omits some. The table records about 130,000 clones, around 80% of them present only once. Study-wide findings and caveats: Per a prior analysis, the majority of TCR beta V segments were productive roughly 90% or roughly 30% of the time. Most observed TCR sequences were rare, whereas some public TCRs were detected in many donors.

There are a few counts of this clone. Its antigen is currently unknown. Sample: PBMCs. This sequence was found in a woman younger than 45 in good health and CMV-seronegative.

The CDR3 sequence is CASSRAAPNQPQHF. The CDR3 nucleotides are TGTGCCAGCAGCAGGGCGGCCCCCAATCAGCCCCAGCATTTT. The chain carries TRBV6-5 and TRBJ1-5; weak D call: TRBD1 (5 bases). Germline values: CDR1 MNHEY, CDR2 SVGAGI. The CDR3 is made up of 14 amino acids. V gave up 6 bases and J gave up 3 bases, with 12 bases separating them.